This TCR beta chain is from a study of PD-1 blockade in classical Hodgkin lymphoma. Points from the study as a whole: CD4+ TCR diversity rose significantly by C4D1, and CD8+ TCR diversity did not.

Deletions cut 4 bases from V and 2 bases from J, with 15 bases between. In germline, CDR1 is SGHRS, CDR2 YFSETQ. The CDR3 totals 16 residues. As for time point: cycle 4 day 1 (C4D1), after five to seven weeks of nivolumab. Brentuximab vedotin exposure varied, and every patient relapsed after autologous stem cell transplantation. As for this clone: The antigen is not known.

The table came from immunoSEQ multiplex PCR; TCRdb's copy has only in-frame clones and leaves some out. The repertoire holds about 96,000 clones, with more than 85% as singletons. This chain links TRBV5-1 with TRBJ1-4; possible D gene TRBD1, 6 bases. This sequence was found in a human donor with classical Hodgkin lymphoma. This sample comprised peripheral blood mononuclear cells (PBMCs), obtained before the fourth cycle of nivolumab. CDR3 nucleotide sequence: TGCGCCAGCAGCCTATGGAGGGGGGCGACTAATGAAAAACTGTTTTTT. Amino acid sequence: CASSLWRGATNEKLFF. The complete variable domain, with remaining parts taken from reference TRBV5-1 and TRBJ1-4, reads KAGVTQTPRYLIKTRGQQVTLSCSPISGHRSVSWYQQTPGQGLQFLFEYFSETQRNKGNFPGRFSGRQFSNSRSEMNVSTLELGDSALYLCASSLWRGATNEKLFFGSGTQLSVL.